The next 18 T cell receptor beta chains were all read from a single sample in a study of beta chain features in type 1 diabetes. Study outcomes and limitations: Type 1 diabetes patients had TCRB CDR3s that were shorter (moderately but significantly so) in all four CD4+ subsets.

As every portion of the isolated RNA was reverse transcribed, the sequencing read expressed TCRB transcripts. Profiled with immunoSEQ multiplex PCR; TCRdb holds only in-frame clones, not every one. The data show around 160,000 clones, 63% seen once. These receptors lack a known antigen. The sample was naive CD4+ T cells from blood. The receptors shown here come from a man between 25 and 39 years old with type 1 diabetes.

This clone was picked up a small number of times. The V gene is TRBV28, the J gene TRBJ1-4, with a possible D match to TRBD1 (6 bases). The CDR3 runs to 15 residues. Trimming left V 7 bases short and J 7 bases short, with 19 bases between. CDR1 and CDR2 from the germline V gene are MDHEN and SYDVKM. The CDR3 sequence is CASTSPTRGREKLFF. CDR3 DNA sequence: TGTGCCAGCACCTCCCCAACCAGGGGCCGTGAAAAACTGTTTTTT.

The V call is TRBV2, the J call TRBJ2-3; the D gene is possibly TRBD2 (5 bases). CDR3 size: 14 residues. In germline, CDR1 is SNHLY, CDR2 FYNNEI. The V end was cut by 4 bases, the J end by 2 bases, with 10 bases between. The CDR3 sequence: CASSVQRNTDTQYF. DNA of the CDR3: TGTGCCAGCAGTGTTCAGCGGAACACAGATACGCAGTATTTT.

The chain is built from TRBV29-1 and TRBJ2-5; 8 nucleotides match TRBD1. CDR3 length: 13 amino acids. Germline V gives CDR1 SQVTM, CDR2 ANQGSEA. J was trimmed by 5 bases and V by 3 bases; bases with no gene match: 5. The CDR3 sequence is CSVEFRGRETQYF. In DNA form, the CDR3 reads TGCAGCGTTGAGTTCAGGGGGCGGGAGACCCAGTACTTC.

The chain links TRBV2 to TRBJ2-3; possibly TRBD2 for D (6 bases). There are 16 residues in the CDR3. Per the germline V gene, CDR1 is SNHLY and CDR2 is FYNNEI. Trimming pared 4 bases from V and 2 bases from J, leaving 16 bases between. Here the CDR3 reads CASSAAPLANTDTQYF. The DNA of the CDR3 is TGTGCCAGCAGTGCTGCTCCACTAGCCAACACAGATACGCAGTATTTT.

This chain connects TRBV30 to TRBJ1-1, with D maybe TRBD1 (5 bases). Germline V lookup: CDR1 GTSNPN, CDR2 SVGIG (reference sequence). The CDR3 is 14 residues long. V lost 0 bases and J 5 bases, leaving 13 bases between the germline ends. CDR3 amino acids: CAWSVDSRGTEAFF. The CDR3 DNA follows: TGTGCCTGGAGTGTAGACAGCCGAGGGACTGAAGCTTTCTTT.

This clone was counted between two and nine times. The gene calls are TRBV5-4 and TRBJ2-1, with D perhaps given as TRBD1 or TRBD2 (5 bases each). CDR1 is SGHNT, CDR2 YYREEE, per germline (reference sequence). The V and J ends lost 0 bases and 13 bases respectively, with 14 bases between them. The CDR3 length is 13 residues. CDR3 protein: CASSLGTEGHQFF. CDR3 DNA: TGTGCCAGCAGCTTGGGGACTGAAGGACACCAGTTCTTC.

The table lists this clone with a few counts. The rearrangement joins TRBV7-9 to TRBJ2-5; D is unclear. Trimming removed 5 bases at V and 3 bases at J, with 4 bases between. The germline gives CDR1 SEHNR, CDR2 FQNEAQ (reference sequence). The CDR3 length is 11 residues. This chain's CDR3 is CASSEEETQYF. The CDR3 region has the DNA TGTGCCAGCAGCGAGGAAGAGACCCAGTACTTC. Complete variable domain (other parts from reference TRBV7-9 and TRBJ2-5): DTGVSQNPRHKITKRGQNVTFRCDPISEHNRLYWYRQTLGQGPEFLTYFQNEAQLEKSRLLSDRFSAERPKGSFSTLEIQRTEQGDSAMYLCASSEEETQYFGPGTRLLVL.

This clone has a handful of counts. The CDR3 protein is CASSLQETEAFF. The CDR3, as DNA: TGTGCCAGCAGTCTACAGGAAACTGAAGCTTTCTTT. The genes are TRBV7-9 and TRBJ1-1; perhaps TRBD1 as D (5 bases). The CDR3 has 12 amino acids. Germline CDR1 reads SEHNR; CDR2 reads FQNEAQ (reference sequence). V shed 6 bases and J shed 5 bases, with 10 bases lying between them.

The chain is built from TRBV25-1 and TRBJ2-7; perhaps TRBD2 as D (5 bases). The V and J ends lost 1 base and 7 bases respectively, with 14 bases between them. Germline assignment: CDR1 MGHDK and CDR2 SYGVNS. The CDR3 totals 14 residues. CDR3 coding DNA: TGTGCCAGCAGTGAATCGTGGGGAGCACCTGAGCAGTACTTC. Translating gives CASSESWGAPEQYF.

This chain joins TRBV30 and TRBJ1-2; no clear D gene. CDR1 is GTSNPN and CDR2 is SVGIG in the germline V gene (reference sequence). CDR3 length equals 12 residues. V was shortened by 1 base and J by 6 bases, with 9 bases between the two germline ends. The CDR3 sequence: CAWSEATDGYTF. CDR3 nucleotide sequence: TGTGCCTGGAGTGAGGCCACAGATGGCTACACCTTC.

V gene TRBV4-3 combines with J gene TRBJ2-5; weak D call: TRBD2 (5 bases). V was pared by 0 bases and J by 1 base, with 12 bases between. Germline lookup yields CDR1 LGHNA and CDR2 YSLEER. CDR3 length equals 16 residues. Here the CDR3 DNA reads TGCGCCAGCAGCCAAGATCTGGGAGCCATCCAAGAGACCCAGTACTTC. Amino acids: CASSQDLGAIQETQYF.

Note on this clone: Germline is not matched at one junction end, which may reflect a read error. This sequence joins TRBV7-7 and TRBJ2-7; TRBD2 is a possible D gene (6 bases). The germline CDR1 and CDR2 sequences are SSHAT and FNYEAQ (reference sequence). The CDR3 contains 13 residues. For the CDR3, the DNA is TGTGCTAGCAGCTTAGCGGAAGGATCCGAGCAGTACTTC. It yields the protein CASSLAEGSEQYF.

This sequence joins TRBV12-5 and TRBJ2-3; D remains unclear. CDR3 length: 17 residues. Between the trimmed V and J ends, which lost 0 bases and 0 bases, there was a span of 13 bases. Per the germline V gene, CDR1 is LGHNT and CDR2 is FRNRAP. The CDR3 region is CASGLVIGKASTDTQYF. In DNA form, the CDR3 reads TGTGCTAGTGGTTTGGTAATTGGCAAAGCTAGCACAGATACGCAGTATTTT. Based on the CDR3 plus reference TRBV12-5 and TRBJ2-3, the full variable domain is DARVTQTPRHKVTEMGQEVTMRCQPILGHNTVFWYRQTMMQGLELLAYFRNRAPLDDSGMPKDRFSAEMPDATLATLKIQPSEPRDSAVYFCASGLVIGKASTDTQYFGPGTRLTVL.

V is TRBV5-1 and J is TRBJ1-1; D is ambiguous. V lost 0 bases and J lost 1, with 7 bases in between. The germline V gene has CDR1 SGHRS and CDR2 YFSETQ. CDR3 size: 14 residues. This CDR3 reads CASSLEGRNTEAFF. CDR3 DNA: TGCGCCAGCAGCTTGGAAGGCAGGAACACTGAAGCTTTCTTT.

The chain uses TRBV5-1 and TRBJ2-3, with a possible D match to TRBD1 (6 bases). The CDR3 spans 16 residues. Trimming pared 5 bases from V and 0 bases from J, leaving 16 bases between. Per germline, CDR1 SGHRS and CDR2 YFSETQ. The CDR3 DNA follows: TGCGCCAGCAGTTCCGGGACAAAGGGAAGCACAGATACGCAGTATTTT. It specifies CASSSGTKGSTDTQYF.

This rearrangement joins TRBV21-1 to TRBJ2-5. TRBV21-1 is tagged as a pseudogene. The CDR3 runs 12 residues. The CDR3 nucleotides read TGTGCCAGCAGCTTCCAAGGGGAGACCCAGTACTTC. It is translated as CASSFQGETQYF.

This clone has more than one count but fewer than ten. The J gene is TRBJ2-7, the V gene TRBV29-1; maybe TRBD1 (6 bases). The germline V gene encodes CDR1 SQVTM and CDR2 ANQGSEA. The CDR3 is 13 residues long. Trimming cost V 7 bases and J 0 bases, with 13 bases left between them. This chain's CDR3 is CSARDTSSYEQYF. In DNA, the CDR3 is TGCAGCGCCCGGGACACCAGCTCCTACGAGCAGTACTTC.

This clone was counted only a few times. This chain links TRBV30 with TRBJ2-5; the match to TRBD1 covers 8 bases. Germline V gene sequence: CDR1 GTSNPN, CDR2 SVGIG (reference sequence). The CDR3 contains 12 residues. V lost 5 bases to trimming and J lost 5 bases; unmatched junction nucleotides: 4. DNA for the CDR3: TGTGCCTGGGACAGGGGTTGGGAGACCCAGTACTTC. Amino acids: CAWDRGWETQYF.